This entry features one T cell receptor beta chain sequence. Looked up from germline, CDR1 is SGHVS and CDR2 is FQNEAQ. J gave up 1 base and V 2 bases, and 17 bases lay outside the gene matches. The CDR3 consists of 19 residues. Using immunoSEQ multiplex PCR, the repertoire was profiled, and TCRdb retains in-frame clones only, with some absent. The table shows about 330,000 clones, with 70% to 90% occurring only once. These data are taken from a study of blood T cell repertoires in COVID-19. As for the study in general: The United States, Italy and Spain were the sources of the acute and convalescent COVID-19 samples.

Input material: peripheral blood. This receptor was obtained from a woman aged 50 to 65 with active or convalescent COVID-19. V and J are TRBV7-8 and TRBJ2-7; 7 bases line up with TRBD2. CDR3 DNA: TGTGCCAGCAGCTTACCCAGGAGGGTCACAATGCGGGGGTCCTACGAGCAGTACTTC. Translated, it gives CASSLPRRVTMRGSYEQYF.